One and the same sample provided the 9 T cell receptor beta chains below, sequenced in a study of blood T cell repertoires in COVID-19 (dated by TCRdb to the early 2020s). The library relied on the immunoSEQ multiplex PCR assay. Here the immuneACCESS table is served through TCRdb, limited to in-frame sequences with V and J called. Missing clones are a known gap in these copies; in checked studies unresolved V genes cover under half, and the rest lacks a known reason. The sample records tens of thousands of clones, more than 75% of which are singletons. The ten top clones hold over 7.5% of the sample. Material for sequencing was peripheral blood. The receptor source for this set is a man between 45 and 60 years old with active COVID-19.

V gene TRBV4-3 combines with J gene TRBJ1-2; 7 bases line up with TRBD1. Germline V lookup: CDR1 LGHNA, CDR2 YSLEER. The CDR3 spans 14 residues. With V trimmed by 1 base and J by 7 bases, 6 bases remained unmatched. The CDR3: CASSQGQGISGYTF. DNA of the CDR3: TGCGCCAGCAGCCAAGGACAGGGCATAAGTGGCTACACCTTC.

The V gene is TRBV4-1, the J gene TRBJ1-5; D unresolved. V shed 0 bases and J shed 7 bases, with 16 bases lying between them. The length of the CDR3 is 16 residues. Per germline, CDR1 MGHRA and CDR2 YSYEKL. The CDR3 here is CASSQEEVPFGQPQHF. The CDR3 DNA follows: TGCGCCAGCAGCCAAGAGGAGGTCCCGTTCGGGCAGCCCCAGCATTTT.

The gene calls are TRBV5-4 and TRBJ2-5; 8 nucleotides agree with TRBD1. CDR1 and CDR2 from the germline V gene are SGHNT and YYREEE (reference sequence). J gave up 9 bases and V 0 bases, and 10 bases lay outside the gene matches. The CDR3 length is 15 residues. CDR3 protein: CASSLGQGSLGAQYF. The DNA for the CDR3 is TGTGCCAGCAGCTTGGGACAGGGGTCCCTCGGGGCCCAGTACTTC.

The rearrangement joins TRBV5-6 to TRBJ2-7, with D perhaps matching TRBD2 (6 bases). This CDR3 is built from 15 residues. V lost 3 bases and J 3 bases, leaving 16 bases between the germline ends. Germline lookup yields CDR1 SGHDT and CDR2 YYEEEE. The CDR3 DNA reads TGTGCCAGCAGCTACGCCGGGGCCGGGAGCTACGAGCAGTACTTC. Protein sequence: CASSYAGAGSYEQYF.

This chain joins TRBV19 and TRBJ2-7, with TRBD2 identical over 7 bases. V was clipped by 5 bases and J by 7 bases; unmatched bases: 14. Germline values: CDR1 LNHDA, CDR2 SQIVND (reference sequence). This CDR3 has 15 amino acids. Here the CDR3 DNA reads TGTGCCAGTAGTTTCCCCGGACTGTCCGGGGGGGAGCAGTACTTC. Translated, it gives CASSFPGLSGGEQYF.

CDR3 sequence reads: CASSGTGQGNTEAFF. The CDR3 DNA reads TGTGCCAGCAGCGGTACGGGACAGGGGAACACTGAAGCTTTCTTT. The rearrangement uses TRBV5-6 and TRBJ1-1, with 9 bases fitting TRBD1. Losses at the gene ends were 4 bases for V and 1 base for J; bases not matched to a gene: 5. The CDR3 covers 15 residues. CDR1 is SGHDT, CDR2 YYEEEE, per germline.

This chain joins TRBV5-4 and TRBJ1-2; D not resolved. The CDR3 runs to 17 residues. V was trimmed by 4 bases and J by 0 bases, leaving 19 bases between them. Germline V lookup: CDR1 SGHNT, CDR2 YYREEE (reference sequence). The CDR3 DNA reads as TGTGCCAGCAGCACCCTCGCTCGGCGTCTAGCTAACTATGGCTACACCTTC. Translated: CASSTLARRLANYGYTF.

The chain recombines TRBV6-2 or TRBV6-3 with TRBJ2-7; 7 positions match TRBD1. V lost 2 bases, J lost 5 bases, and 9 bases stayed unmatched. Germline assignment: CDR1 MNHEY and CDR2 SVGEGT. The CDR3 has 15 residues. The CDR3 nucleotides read TGTGCCAGCAGTTACCCGGAGACAGGGTTACACGAGCAGTACTTC. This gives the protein CASSYPETGLHEQYF.

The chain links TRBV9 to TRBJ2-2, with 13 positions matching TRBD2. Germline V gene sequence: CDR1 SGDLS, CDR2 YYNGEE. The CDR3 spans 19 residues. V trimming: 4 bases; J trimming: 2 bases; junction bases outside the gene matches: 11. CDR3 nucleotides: TGTGCCAGCAGCCCCGGGACTAGCGGGAACCCCTTTAACACCGGGGAGCTGTTTTTT. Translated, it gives CASSPGTSGNPFNTGELFF.